The clone carrying this TCR beta chain has a handful of counts. What it binds is unknown. This specimen comes from a study of T cell repertoires in cytomegalovirus infection. Study information: Public signatures in TCR beta pointed to CMV infection and matching HLA type. Whole-study results and caveats: HLA-C-restricted CMV clonotypes gave the most frequent clonotype in two of eight donors. Identification of carriers of CMV plus the relevant HLA was achieved through cumulative public TCR beta family frequency.

TCRdb reanalysed the reads using MiXCR and keeps one entry per CDR3 protein. The top ten clones hold roughly 8% of a sample with roughly 640,000 distinct CDR3 sequences, 24% of them seen once. This CDR3 contains 16 residues. Germline loops: CDR1 SNHLY, CDR2 FYNNEI. V shed 4 bases, J shed 7 bases, and the junction held 11 bases outside the gene matches. This clonotype was sampled from a human donor in good health (CMV status not recorded). Some clones in this sample may be carry-over from other donors' samples. The sequencing input was CD8+ T cells from PBMCs. The genes are TRBV2 and TRBJ2-1, with 9 bases identical to TRBD2. In DNA form, the CDR3 reads TGTGCCAGCAGTGTTACAGCGGGGGGTATTACGAATGAGCAGTTCTTC. Encoded protein: CASSVTAGGITNEQFF.